This T cell receptor (beta chain) appears in the sequencing data of a study of Graves' ophthalmopathy and Graves' hyperthyroidism. Whole-study context: Sampling took place at initial diagnosis, with peripheral blood obtained before any treatment.

General study points: Built on 13 signatures, a model told ophthalmopathy apart from stable hyperthyroidism with about 91% sensitivity and over 80% specificity. The authors also found most expanded thyroid clonotypes above 0.001 frequency in blood.

Turning to this clonotype: Its antigen is undetermined.

From RNA, the CDR3 regions of TCR beta chains were amplified and sequenced. Second-round multiplex PCR followed a first-round RT-PCR using HTBI primers. Each CDR3 protein gets one entry after TCRdb re-called the multiplex PCR reads with MiXCR. The sample includes around 670,000 distinct CDR3 sequences, roughly two fifths of them seen just once. Germline assignment: CDR1 MNHNY and CDR2 SVGAGI (reference sequence). The CDR3 has 15 amino acids. Germline trimming cut 4 bases from V and 0 bases from J; bases unmatched to any gene: 5. This chain links TRBV6-6 with TRBJ1-1, with 7 bases lining up with TRBD1. The receptor was isolated from an adult man with Graves' ophthalmopathy. The sequencing input was peripheral blood. As DNA, the CDR3 is TGTGCCAGCAGTTCGGGACAGCCCTTGAACACTGAAGCTTTCTTT. Translation gives CASSSGQPLNTEAFF.